This passage covers 5 T cell receptor beta chains from one sample sequenced in a study of shared clonotypes between healthy human individuals. Clones were sequenced by immunoSEQ multiplex PCR, and TCRdb holds only the in-frame ones, with some missing. The sample lists approximately 2,300,000 clones, around 92% occurring once. Sequencing was done on a sample of naive CD4+ T cells from PBMCs. Specified subset: CD45RA+ positively selected. Receptors were obtained from a man aged 18 to 30 in good health. Some clones in this sample may be carry-over from other donors' samples.

The chain couples TRBV29-1 to TRBJ2-2; the match to TRBD2 covers 7 bases. J gave up 4 bases and V 4 bases, and 6 bases lay outside the gene matches. CDR3 length: 14 residues. Germline V gives CDR1 SQVTM, CDR2 ANQGSEA. CDR3 DNA: TGCAGCGTTGGAGGACTAGGACTCACCGGGGAGCTGTTTTTT. This codes for CSVGGLGLTGELFF.

The chain links TRBV28 to TRBJ2-7; 8 bases match TRBD1. The germline CDR1 and CDR2 sequences are MDHEN and SYDVKM. Unmatched junction bases numbered 7, after V lost 4 bases and J lost 2 bases. The CDR3 has 15 residues. CDR3 sequence reads: CASSSGTGLTYEQYF. CDR3 DNA: TGTGCCAGCAGTTCCGGGACAGGACTTACCTACGAGCAGTACTTC.

The chain joins TRBV27 to TRBJ2-6; D is tentatively TRBD1 or TRBD2 (5 bases each). Germline V gives CDR1 MNHEY, CDR2 SMNVEV (reference sequence). V lost 5 bases and J lost 0, with 8 bases in between. CDR3 length: 15 residues. The CDR3 nucleotides read TGTGCCAGCAGTCCCGGGACCTCTGGGGCCAACGTCCTGACTTTC. Amino acid sequence: CASSPGTSGANVLTF. Using reference TRBV27 and TRBJ2-6 for the parts outside the CDR3, the full variable domain is EAQVTQNPRYLITVTGKKLTVTCSQNMNHEYMSWYRQDPGLGLRQIYYSMNVEVTDKGDVPEGYKVSRKEKRNFPLILESPSPNQTSLYFCASSPGTSGANVLTFGAGSRLTVL.

This clone is a singleton in its sample. The V call is TRBV7-2, the J call TRBJ2-3; a weak D match, TRBD1 (6 bases). V was clipped by 1 base and J by 2 bases, with 13 bases between them. In germline, CDR1 is SGHTA, CDR2 FQGNSA. The CDR3 has 16 residues. DNA of the CDR3: TGTGCCAGCAGCTTAGGGAGGCAGGGGCCCACAGATACGCAGTATTTT. Residues: CASSLGRQGPTDTQYF.

This rearrangement joins TRBV11-2 to TRBJ1-2, with D possibly being TRBD1 (6 bases). V gave up 5 bases and J gave up 4 bases, with 17 bases separating them. Looked up from germline, CDR1 is SGHAT and CDR2 is FQNNGV. CDR3 length equals 15 residues. DNA for the CDR3: TGTGCCAGCAGCCCCTCTAACAGGGCCGGCTATGGCTACACCTTC. Protein: CASSPSNRAGYGYTF. The full variable domain, rest sourced from reference TRBV11-2 and TRBJ1-2, is EAGVAQSPRYKIIEKRQSVAFWCNPISGHATLYWYQQILGQGPKLLIQFQNNGVVDDSQLPKDRFSAERLKGVDSTLKIQPAKLEDSAVYLCASSPSNRAGYGYTFGSGTRLTVV.